These 25 T cell receptor beta chains share one sample of origin, sequenced in a study of breast tumors, draining lymph nodes, adjacent tissues. In TCRdb, the multiplex PCR reads were re-called with MiXCR into one record per CDR3 protein. The sample records about 100,000 distinct CDR3 sequences, about 20% being singletons. Axillary draining lymph nodes of breast cancer patients supplied the node samples. Sequences were obtained from axillary lymph node tissue. Every receptor here comes from a female donor with breast cancer. Some clones in this sample may be carry-over from other donors' samples.

This clonotype appeared a single time. V is TRBV6-2 or TRBV6-3 and J is TRBJ1-1; weak D call: TRBD1 (5 bases). Trimming left V 4 bases short and J 7 bases short, with 7 bases between. CDR3 length: 11 residues. Germline CDR1 is MNHEY and CDR2 is SVGEGT. The CDR3 DNA is TGTGCCAGCAGTTTTGACAGTGAAGCTTTCTTT. Protein sequence: CASSFDSEAFF.

This clonotype was recorded many times. The V gene is TRBV9, the J gene TRBJ2-3; D not certain. Germline V CDR1 and CDR2: SGDLS, YYNGEE. The CDR3 is made up of 15 amino acids. The V and J ends lost 0 bases and 1 base respectively, with 9 bases between them. This CDR3 is CASSVGNPGTDTQYF. CDR3 coding DNA: TGTGCCAGCAGCGTAGGTAACCCTGGCACAGATACGCAGTATTTT.

This clonotype has ten or more counts. CDR3 in amino acids: CASSLVLEDHSGNTIYF. In nucleotides, the CDR3 is TGTGCCAGCAGCTTAGTATTGGAGGACCACTCTGGAAACACCATATATTTT. The V gene is TRBV7-6, the J gene TRBJ1-3; D is uncertain. V dropped 1 base and J dropped 0 bases, with 13 bases sitting between them. This CDR3 has 17 residues. CDR1 SGHVS and CDR2 FNYEAQ come from the germline V gene.

This clonotype was seen at least ten times. The chain links TRBV7-2 to TRBJ1-5, with a tentative D call TRBD1 (5 bases). The CDR3 is 17 residues long. V lost 3 bases and J lost 2, with 17 bases in between. Germline V lookup: CDR1 SGHTA, CDR2 FQGNSA. The CDR3: CASSFYRAGQGNQPQHF. Here the CDR3 DNA reads TGTGCCAGCAGCTTTTATCGGGCAGGGCAGGGCAATCAGCCCCAGCATTTT.

Details on this clonotype: This may be a read error: a much more frequent sequence differs by one nucleotide. This chain uses TRBV7-6 with TRBJ2-7, with no clear D. The CDR3 has 14 residues. Looked up from germline, CDR1 is SGHVS and CDR2 is FNYEAQ. V dropped 0 bases and J dropped 0 bases, with 6 bases sitting between them. The CDR3 bases are TGTGCCAGCAGCTTAGCCCGGAGCTCCTACGAGCAGTACTTC. Translation gives CASSLARSSYEQYF.

For this clonotype: Possible read error: a much larger clone is one base away. The chain combines TRBV19 with TRBJ2-1, with D unclear. CDR1 is LNHDA and CDR2 is SQIVND in the germline V gene (reference sequence). V lost 11 bases and J 7 bases, leaving 18 bases between the germline ends. CDR3 length: 13 amino acids. CDR3 coding DNA: TGTGCCCCCCTTGACCCAGCGAGGAATGAGCAGTTCTTC. It encodes CAPLDPARNEQFF.

This clonotype was counted many times. The CDR3 spells CASSVTGTYTGELFF. The CDR3 coding sequence is TGTGCCAGTAGTGTGACCGGGACCTACACCGGGGAGCTGTTTTTT. The V call is TRBV19, the J call TRBJ2-2; either TRBD1 or TRBD2 may supply D (5 bases each). V was shortened by 5 bases and J by 3 bases, with 13 bases between the two germline ends. This CDR3 is 15 amino acids long. CDR1 is LNHDA, CDR2 SQIVND, per germline (reference sequence).

This clonotype appeared a few times. With a much larger clone just one base away, this may be a read error. This chain connects TRBV5-4 to TRBJ1-2; 7 nucleotides agree with TRBD1. CDR1 is SGHNT, CDR2 YYREEE, per germline (reference sequence). The junction had 7 bases not matched to a gene; V was cut back by 3 bases and J by 5 bases. There are 14 residues in the CDR3. The CDR3 DNA reads as TGTGCCAGCAGCTCGCTGACAGGGTGGTATGGCTACACCTTC. Protein: CASSSLTGWYGYTF.

This clonotype was picked up many times. This chain connects TRBV5-1 to TRBJ2-1, with 9 bases aligning to TRBD1. Germline CDR1 SGHRS, CDR2 YFSETQ. With V trimmed by 5 bases and J by 2 bases, 5 bases remained unmatched. The CDR3 has 15 residues. The CDR3 reads CASSGGQGTYNEQFF. CDR3 nucleotide sequence: TGCGCCAGCAGTGGGGGACAGGGAACCTACAATGAGCAGTTCTTC.

The rearrangement uses TRBV27 and TRBJ2-1; the match to TRBD2 covers 9 bases. The V and J ends lost 4 bases and 2 bases, in that order; junction bases with no gene match: 3. The CDR3 length is 15 residues. CDR1 is MNHEY, CDR2 SMNVEV, per germline (reference sequence). The CDR3 sequence: CASSSGLATYNEQFF. For the CDR3, the DNA is TGTGCCAGCAGTTCAGGACTAGCGACCTACAATGAGCAGTTCTTC.

This clonotype appeared many times. The chain uses TRBV6-5 and TRBJ1-5, with a weak D call TRBD1 (5 bases). The CDR3 covers 13 residues. Trimming took off 3 bases at V and 6 bases at J, with 9 bases between the two ends. The germline gives CDR1 MNHEY, CDR2 SVGAGI. As DNA, the CDR3 is TGTGCCAGCAGTTATTTGGGGGGTCAGCCCCAGCATTTT. Translation: CASSYLGGQPQHF.

About this clonotype: This CDR3 is missing its conserved last phenylalanine or tryptophan, likely due to a read error. Because the CDR3's place on the DNA is in doubt, the DNA is left out and the CDR3 is given as listed by TCRdb. The chain joins TRBV10-3 to TRBJ1-6. The length of the CDR3 is 14 amino acids, counting both ends. Per germline, CDR1 ENHRY and CDR2 SYGVKD. The CDR3 loop is CAIRTATNNSPHHS.

This clonotype was seen at least ten times. The chain carries TRBV12-3 or TRBV12-4 and TRBJ2-2; no reliable D call. The CDR3 spans 18 residues. Trimming stripped 1 base from V and 2 bases from J, with 17 bases between. DNA for the CDR3: TGTGCCAGCAGTTTAGGGGCCCGCAGCGTAACTAACACCGGGGAGCTGTTTTTT. This sequence encodes CASSLGARSVTNTGELFF.

The V call is TRBV6-4, the J call TRBJ1-5, with D possibly TRBD1 on 6 matching bases. Trimming left V 6 bases short and J 0 bases short, with 21 bases between. The CDR3 sequence is 18 residues long. Germline V gene data show CDR1 as MRHNA and CDR2 as SNTAGT. The DNA for the CDR3 is TGTGCCAGCAGCCAGGAAAGGGAGAGGGGGTATAGCAATCAGCCCCAGCATTTT. This gives the protein CASSQERERGYSNQPQHF.

This clonotype was seen many times. The gene calls are TRBV4-1 and TRBJ2-7, with D possibly being TRBD1 (5 bases). This CDR3 has 15 amino acids. V was trimmed by 3 bases and J by 1 base, leaving 13 bases between them. CDR1 and CDR2 (germline): MGHRA, YSYEKL. The CDR3 region has the DNA TGCGCCAGCAGCCACTTGACAGCCCCTTCCTACGAGCAGTACTTC. It translates to CASSHLTAPSYEQYF.

This clonotype has a count of ten or more. CDR3: CASSVDGSSNQPQHF. CDR3 nucleotides: TGTGCCAGCAGCGTAGACGGGAGTAGCAATCAGCCCCAGCATTTT. The chain uses TRBV9 and TRBJ1-5; D is ambiguous. CDR1 SGDLS and CDR2 YYNGEE come from the germline V gene. CDR3 length equals 15 residues. Trimming shortened V by 0 bases and J by 0 bases, and 7 bases separated the two germline ends.

This clonotype was picked up one time. A read error may be the cause here, since a much bigger clone is one base away. J is TRBJ2-5 and V is TRBV19, with D possibly matching TRBD1 (7 bases). CDR1 and CDR2 from the germline V gene are LNHDA and SQIVND (reference sequence). V lost 4 bases and J lost 0, with 15 bases in between. The CDR3 length is 16 residues. The CDR3 bases are TGTGCCAGTAGTACCTGGGCAGGGGGGCACCAAGAGACCCAGTACTTC. Translating gives CASSTWAGGHQETQYF. The full variable domain, completed using reference TRBV19 and TRBJ2-5, is DGGITQSPKYLFRKEGQNVTLSCEQNLNHDAMYWYRQDPGQGLRLIYYSQIVNDFQKGDIAEGYSVSREKKESFPLTVTSAQKNPTAFYLCASSTWAGGHQETQYFGPGTRLLVL.

This clonotype was recorded many times. J is TRBJ2-1 and V is TRBV20-1, with 9 bases matching TRBD1. V lost 3 bases to trimming and J lost 11 bases; unmatched junction nucleotides: 5. The CDR3 consists of 12 residues. Germline V gene data show CDR1 as DFQATT and CDR2 as SNEGSKA (reference sequence). This CDR3 reads CSARGQGGKQFF. The DNA of the CDR3 is TGCAGTGCTAGGGGACAGGGAGGGAAGCAGTTCTTC.

In this sample, this clonotype turned up a few times. The chain recombines TRBV20-1 with TRBJ2-7, with unresolved D. The CDR3 is 13 amino acids. Between the trimmed V and J ends, which lost 1 base and 0 bases, there was a span of 7 bases. Per the germline V gene, CDR1 is DFQATT and CDR2 is SNEGSKA (reference sequence). In DNA, the CDR3 is TGCAGTGCTAGAGTAGGGCGCTCCTACGAGCAGTACTTC. Its protein product is CSARVGRSYEQYF.

The genes are TRBV9 and TRBJ2-3; 7 bases match TRBD2. Trimming at V came to 3 bases and at J to 0 bases, leaving 1 base not matched to a gene. This CDR3 is built from 14 residues. Germline CDR1 reads SGDLS; CDR2 reads YYNGEE. The chain's CDR3 is CASSASGSTDTQYF. CDR3 DNA: TGTGCCAGCAGCGCTAGCGGAAGCACAGATACGCAGTATTTT.

This clonotype has a count of ten or more. J is TRBJ1-6 and V is TRBV2; the D gene is possibly TRBD1 (5 bases). The V and J ends lost 10 bases and 4 bases respectively, with 14 bases between them. The CDR3 has 14 amino acids. CDR1 SNHLY and CDR2 FYNNEI come from the germline V gene. CDR3 nucleotide sequence: TGTGCCACCAACGAGGGGTTTTATAATTCACCCCTCCACTTT. It codes for CATNEGFYNSPLHF.

The chain couples TRBV2 to TRBJ2-3, with D possibly matching TRBD2 (6 bases). V dropped 4 bases and J dropped 0 bases, with 14 bases sitting between them. The CDR3 sequence is 16 residues long. The germline CDR1 and CDR2 sequences are SNHLY and FYNNEI. CDR3 sequence: CASSASPSASTDTQYF. The CDR3 DNA sequence: TGTGCCAGCAGTGCCTCCCCTAGCGCCAGCACAGATACGCAGTATTTT.

This clonotype was detected many times. The chain combines TRBV7-9 with TRBJ1-4, with 9 bases that match TRBD1. The CDR3 runs 14 residues. Germline V gene sequence: CDR1 SEHNR, CDR2 FQNEAQ (reference sequence). The ends lost 6 bases at V and 8 bases at J; junction bases unmatched: 7. The CDR3 loop is CASSLGQGHEKLFF. The DNA of the CDR3 is TGTGCCAGCAGTTTGGGACAGGGTCACGAAAAACTGTTTTTT. Full variable domain (rest looked up from reference TRBV7-9 and TRBJ1-4): DTGVSQNPRHKITKRGQNVTFRCDPISEHNRLYWYRQTLGQGPEFLTYFQNEAQLEKSRLLSDRFSAERPKGSFSTLEIQRTEQGDSAMYLCASSLGQGHEKLFFGSGTQLSVL.

The table lists this clonotype with many counts. The gene calls are TRBV5-6 and TRBJ1-6; a possible D gene is TRBD1 (6 bases). V lost 3 bases and J 0 bases, leaving 10 bases between the germline ends. Germline V gives CDR1 SGHDT, CDR2 YYEEEE. CDR3 size: 16 residues. This chain's CDR3 is CASSYGTSSYNSPLHF. CDR3 DNA sequence: TGTGCCAGCAGCTACGGGACAAGCTCCTATAATTCACCCCTCCACTTT.

J is TRBJ2-3 and V is TRBV19, with 8 bases identical to TRBD2. CDR1 LNHDA and CDR2 SQIVND come from the germline V gene (reference sequence). This CDR3 has 14 residues. V trimming: 6 bases; J trimming: 4 bases; junction bases outside the gene matches: 6. CDR3 nucleotides: TGTGCCAGTAGGCCTCGGACTAGCTCAGATACGCAGTATTTT. Residues: CASRPRTSSDTQYF. Full variable domain (missing parts from reference TRBV19 and TRBJ2-3): DGGITQSPKYLFRKEGQNVTLSCEQNLNHDAMYWYRQDPGQGLRLIYYSQIVNDFQKGDIAEGYSVSREKKESFPLTVTSAQKNPTAFYLCASRPRTSSDTQYFGPGTRLTVL.